The 8 T cell receptor beta chains reported below all come from one sample, sequenced in a study of blood T cells in healthy people across ages. Through a sample-barcoded 5' primer and a J-beta primer mix, a second PCR was run for roughly 6 to 11 cycles. TCRdb analysed the 5' RACE reads with MiXCR anew, one entry per CDR3 protein. The sample gives about 1,800,000 distinct CDR3 sequences, approximately 28% of which show up once; 7.7% is in the top ten. The material sequenced was blood. These receptors were collected from a woman aged 25 to 45 in good health.

This chain connects TRBV5-6 to TRBJ1-5; no reliable D call. Germline V gives CDR1 SGHDT, CDR2 YYEEEE. The CDR3 is 13 residues long. The V gene lost 4 bases and the J gene lost 1 base, with 6 bases spanning the gap. In nucleotides, the CDR3 is TGTGCCAGCAGCCGCAGGAGCAATCAGCCCCAGCATTTT. Translating it yields CASSRRSNQPQHF. Looking up the rest from reference TRBV5-6 and TRBJ1-5 gives the full variable domain: DAGVTQSPTHLIKTRGQQVTLRCSPKSGHDTVSWYQQALGQGPQFIFQYYEEEERQRGNFPDRFSGHQFPNYSSELNVNALLLGDSALYLCASSRRSNQPQHFGDGTRLSIL.

This clonotype came up a few times. This chain joins TRBV29-1 and TRBJ2-3, with TRBD1 matching over 7 bases. From germline, CDR1 is SQVTM and CDR2 ANQGSEA. Unmatched junction bases numbered 7, after V lost 8 bases and J lost 2 bases. The CDR3 loop spans 13 amino acids. CDR3 in amino acids: CSSPDRSTDTQYF. The CDR3 nucleotides read TGCAGCTCCCCGGACAGGTCCACAGATACGCAGTATTTT.

J is TRBJ1-3 and V is TRBV28; D call uncertain. With 9 bases removed from V and 0 bases from J, the gap between germline ends came to 18 bases. Germline lookup yields CDR1 MDHEN and CDR2 SYDVKM. There are 16 residues in the CDR3. The DNA of the CDR3 is TGTGCCAGGGGCTGCGGGCACCTCATCTCTGGAAACACCATATATTTT. Translating it yields CARGCGHLISGNTIYF.

There are a few counts of this clonotype. The chain links TRBV6-6 to TRBJ1-5, with D possibly matching TRBD1 (6 bases). CDR1 and CDR2 (germline): MNHNY, SVGAGI (reference sequence). The ends were cut back, 8 bases at V and 7 bases at J, with 12 bases in the middle. The CDR3 runs to 12 residues. The CDR3, as DNA: TGTGCCAGCGGGGGAGGGGGGCAGCCCCAGCATTTT. Its translation: CASGGGGQPQHF.

Comments on this clonotype: A read error may be the cause here, since a much bigger clone is one base away. J is TRBJ2-5 and V is TRBV7-2; 7 bases align to TRBD2. The better agreement between TRBJ2-7 and the DNA end casts doubt on the J call. CDR3 length: 14 residues. From germline, CDR1 is SGHTA and CDR2 FQGNSA. CDR3 region: CASSPVGGDDEQYF. The DNA of the CDR3 is TGTGCCAGCAGCCCCGTGGGAGGGGACGACGAGCAGTACTTC.

The chain has TRBV14 and TRBJ2-3; a weak D match, TRBD2 (5 bases). Germline V gene sequence: CDR1 SGHDN, CDR2 FVKESK. The CDR3 is made up of 13 amino acids. Trimming cost V 9 bases and J 3 bases, with 13 bases left between them. CDR3 in DNA: TGTGCCAGTAACGCGGGCGGAACAGATACGCAGTATTTT. Translated: CASNAGGTDTQYF.

Many counts were recorded for this clonotype. V is TRBV5-1 and J is TRBJ2-7; D is perhaps TRBD2 (5 bases). This CDR3 region has 14 residues. CDR1 is SGHRS, CDR2 YFSETQ, per germline. Trimming shortened V by 4 bases and J by 2 bases, and 13 bases separated the two germline ends. The CDR3 DNA sequence: TGCGCCAGCAGCCAGGCAGTCGGGGCCTACGAGCAGTACTTC. Its protein product is CASSQAVGAYEQYF.

This clonotype was counted only a few times. V and J are TRBV3-1 and TRBJ1-6; D not resolved. Germline V gene sequence: CDR1 LGHDT, CDR2 YNNKEL (reference sequence). Deletions cut 3 bases from V and 7 bases from J, with 19 bases between. The CDR3 spans 17 residues. In nucleotides, the CDR3 is TGTGCCAGCAGCCAGGCGAATAGGGCCCGGGGAAATTCACCCCTCCACTTT. Protein product: CASSQANRARGNSPLHF.